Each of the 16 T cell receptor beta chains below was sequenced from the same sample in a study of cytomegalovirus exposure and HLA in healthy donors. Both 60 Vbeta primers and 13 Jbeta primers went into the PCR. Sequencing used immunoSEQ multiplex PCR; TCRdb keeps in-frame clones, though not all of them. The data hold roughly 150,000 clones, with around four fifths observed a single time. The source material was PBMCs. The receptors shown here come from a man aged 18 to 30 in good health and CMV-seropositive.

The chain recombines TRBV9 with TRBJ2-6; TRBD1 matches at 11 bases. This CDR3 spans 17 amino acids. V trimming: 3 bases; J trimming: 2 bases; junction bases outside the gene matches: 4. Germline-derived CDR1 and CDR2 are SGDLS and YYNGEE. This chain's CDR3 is CASSARTGGAGANVLTF. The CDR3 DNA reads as TGTGCCAGCAGCGCCCGGACAGGGGGCGCTGGGGCCAACGTCCTGACTTTC.

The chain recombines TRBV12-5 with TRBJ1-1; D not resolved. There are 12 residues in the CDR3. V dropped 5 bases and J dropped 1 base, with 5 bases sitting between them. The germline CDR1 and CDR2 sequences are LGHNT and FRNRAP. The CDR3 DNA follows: TGTGCTAGTGGTCTCTCGAACACTGAAGCTTTCTTT. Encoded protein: CASGLSNTEAFF.

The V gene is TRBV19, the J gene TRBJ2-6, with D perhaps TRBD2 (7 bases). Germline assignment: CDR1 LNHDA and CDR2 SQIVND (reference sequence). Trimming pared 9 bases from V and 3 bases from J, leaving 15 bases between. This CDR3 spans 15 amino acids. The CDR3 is CASRNGGLGANVLTF. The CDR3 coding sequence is TGTGCCAGCCGGAACGGGGGGCTTGGGGCCAACGTCCTGACTTTC.

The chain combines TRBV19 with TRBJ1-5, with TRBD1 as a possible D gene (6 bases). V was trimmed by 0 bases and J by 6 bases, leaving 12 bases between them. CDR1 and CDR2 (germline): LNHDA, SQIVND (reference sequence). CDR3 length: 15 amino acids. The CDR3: CASSIESGVRQPQHF. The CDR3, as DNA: TGTGCCAGTAGTATAGAATCAGGGGTTCGTCAGCCCCAGCATTTT.

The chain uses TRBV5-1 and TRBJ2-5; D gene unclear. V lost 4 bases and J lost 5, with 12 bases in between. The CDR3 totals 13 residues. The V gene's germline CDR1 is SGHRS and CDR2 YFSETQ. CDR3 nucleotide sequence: TGCGCCAGCAGCCACCGCTACGGGGAGACCCAGTACTTC. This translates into CASSHRYGETQYF.

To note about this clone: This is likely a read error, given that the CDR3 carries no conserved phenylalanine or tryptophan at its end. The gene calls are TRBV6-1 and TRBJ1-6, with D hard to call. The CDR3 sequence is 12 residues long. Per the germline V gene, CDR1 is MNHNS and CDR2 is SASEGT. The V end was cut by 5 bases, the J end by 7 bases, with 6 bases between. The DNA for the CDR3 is TGTGCCAGCAGTCGTCAGAATTCACCCCTCCACCTT. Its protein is CASSRQNSPLHL.

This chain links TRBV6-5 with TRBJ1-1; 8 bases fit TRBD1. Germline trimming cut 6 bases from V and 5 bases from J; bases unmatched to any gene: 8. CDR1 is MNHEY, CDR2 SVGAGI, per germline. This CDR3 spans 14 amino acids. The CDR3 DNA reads TGTGCCAGCAGACCGACAGGGGTTGCGACTGAAGCTTTCTTT. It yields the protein CASRPTGVATEAFF.

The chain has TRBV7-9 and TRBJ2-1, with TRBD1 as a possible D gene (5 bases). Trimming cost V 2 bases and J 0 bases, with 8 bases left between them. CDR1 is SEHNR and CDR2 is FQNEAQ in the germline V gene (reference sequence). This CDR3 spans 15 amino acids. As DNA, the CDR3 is TGTGCCAGCAGCTTAACACAGGTCTCCTACAATGAGCAGTTCTTC. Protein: CASSLTQVSYNEQFF.

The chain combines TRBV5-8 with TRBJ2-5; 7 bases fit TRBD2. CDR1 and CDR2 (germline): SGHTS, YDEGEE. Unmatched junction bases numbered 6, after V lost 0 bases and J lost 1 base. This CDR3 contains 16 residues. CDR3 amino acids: CASSLGTGGRQETQYF. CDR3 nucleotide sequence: TGTGCCAGCAGCTTGGGGACGGGGGGACGCCAAGAGACCCAGTACTTC. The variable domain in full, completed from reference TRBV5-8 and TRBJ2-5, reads EAGVTQSPTHLIKTRGQQATLRCSPISGHTSVYWYQQALGLGLQFLLWYDEGEERNRGNFPPRFSGRQFPNYSSELNVNALELEDSALYLCASSLGTGGRQETQYFGPGTRLLVL.

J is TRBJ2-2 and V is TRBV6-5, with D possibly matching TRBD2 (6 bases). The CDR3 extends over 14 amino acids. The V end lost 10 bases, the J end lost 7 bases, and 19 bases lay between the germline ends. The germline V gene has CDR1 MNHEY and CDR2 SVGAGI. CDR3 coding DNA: TGTGCCACTCATTTTGGGGGGAACGGCGGGGAGCTGTTTTTT. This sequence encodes CATHFGGNGGELFF.

CDR3 coding DNA: TGTGCCAGCAGCTTGCGACAGCTTCTGAACTATGGCTACACCTTC. Amino acid sequence: CASSLRQLLNYGYTF. The genes are TRBV5-6 and TRBJ1-2; the D gene is possibly TRBD1 (5 bases). CDR1 SGHDT and CDR2 YYEEEE come from the germline V gene. V dropped 1 base and J dropped 2 bases, with 12 bases sitting between them. The CDR3 is 15 residues long.

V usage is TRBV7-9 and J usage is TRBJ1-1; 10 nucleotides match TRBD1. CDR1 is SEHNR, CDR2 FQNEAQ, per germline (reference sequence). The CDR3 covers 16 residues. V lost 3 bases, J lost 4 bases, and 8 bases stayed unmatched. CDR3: CASSFHRDRGSTEAFF. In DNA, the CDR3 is TGTGCCAGCAGCTTTCACCGGGACAGGGGCTCCACTGAAGCTTTCTTT.

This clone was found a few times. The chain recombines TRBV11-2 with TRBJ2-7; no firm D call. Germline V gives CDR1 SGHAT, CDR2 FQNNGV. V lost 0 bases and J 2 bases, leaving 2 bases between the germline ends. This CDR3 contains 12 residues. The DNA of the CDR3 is TGTGCCAGCAGCTTAGACACCTACGAGCAGTACTTC. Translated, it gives CASSLDTYEQYF.

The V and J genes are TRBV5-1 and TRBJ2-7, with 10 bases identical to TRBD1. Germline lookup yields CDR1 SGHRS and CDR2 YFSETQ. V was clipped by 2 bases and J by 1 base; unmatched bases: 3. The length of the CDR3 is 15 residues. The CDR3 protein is CASSFQDRGSYEQYF. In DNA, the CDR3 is TGCGCCAGCAGCTTCCAGGACAGGGGGTCCTACGAGCAGTACTTC.

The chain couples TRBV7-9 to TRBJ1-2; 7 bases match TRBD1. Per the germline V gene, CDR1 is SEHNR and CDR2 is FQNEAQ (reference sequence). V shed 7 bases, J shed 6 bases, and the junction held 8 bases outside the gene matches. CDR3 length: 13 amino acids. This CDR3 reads CASIYPGGHGYTF. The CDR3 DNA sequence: TGTGCCAGCATATACCCAGGGGGGCATGGCTACACCTTC.

The CDR3 coding sequence is TGTGCCAGCAGTGAATCCGTGGGCTTGGATGAGCAGTTCTTC. Its translation is CASSESVGLDEQFF. The chain employs TRBV6-1 and TRBJ2-1; D is undetermined. Looked up from germline, CDR1 is MNHNS and CDR2 is SASEGT. The CDR3 is made up of 14 amino acids. V lost 2 bases to trimming and J lost 8 bases, with 13 bases between them.